A selection of T cell receptor beta chains follows, all from one sample in a study of graft-versus-host responses after intestinal transplantation. Sequencing was performed with immunoSEQ multiplex PCR; in TCRdb, only in-frame clones are kept and a portion is missing. The sample consists of 55,000 to 80,000 clones, 90% of them appearing once. For these TCRs, the target antigens are not known. The source was unstimulated CD8+ T cells sorted from spleen or lymph node cells, collected before transplant. Receptors were obtained from a human donor who was the organ donor for an intestinal transplant. CDR3s include the opening cysteine and the closing phenylalanine or tryptophan. Fields, in order: D gene, clone size, V gene, J gene, CDR3 length, CDR3 protein, CDR3 DNA. D genes are given only for firm matches. Clone size, where shown, is once, few, many, or a class for clones that have expanded.

>TRBD2|-|TRBV9|TRBJ2-1|17
CASSVTGGSGTNNEQFF
TGTGCCAGCAGCGTTACTGGGGGTAGCGGGACCAACAATGAGCAGTTCTTC
>-|once|TRBV27|TRBJ1-1|14
CASSLGSAGTEAFF
TGTGCCAGCAGTTTGGGATCGGCGGGGACTGAAGCTTTCTTT
>-|-|TRBV6-1|TRBJ2-6|14
CASSGVSGANVLTF
TGTGCCAGCTCAGGGGTGTCTGGGGCCAACGTCCTGACTTTC
>TRBD1|few|TRBV5-6|TRBJ2-7|14
CASSDGQGDYEQYF
TGTGCCAGCAGCGACGGACAGGGGGACTACGAGCAGTACTTC
>-|-|TRBV7-9|TRBJ2-3|10
CASRGATQYF
TGTGCCAGCCGGGGAGCTACGCAGTATTTT
>TRBD2|-|TRBV7-2|TRBJ2-7|16
CASSLVLAGGPYEQYF
TGTGCCAGCAGCTTAGTCCTAGCGGGAGGGCCCTACGAGCAGTACTTC
>-|-|TRBV29-1|TRBJ2-7|13
CSVVGGGGYEQYF
TGCAGCGTTGTCGGGGGAGGGGGCTACGAGCAGTACTTC
>-|-|TRBV23-1|TRBJ1-5|22
CASSQSPGPRTNSGRGNQPQHF
TGCGCCAGCAGTCAATCGCCCGGACCCCGAACGAATAGCGGGCGAGGCAATCAGCCCCAGCATTTT
>TRBD2|-|TRBV28|TRBJ2-1|14
CASSSGLAFYEQFF
TGTGCCAGCAGTTCGGGACTAGCGTTCTATGAGCAGTTCTTC
>-|-|TRBV6-4|TRBJ2-2|14
CASSSEGASGELFF
TGTGCCAGCAGTTCGGAAGGGGCGTCCGGGGAGCTGTTTTTT
>TRBD2|-|TRBV28|TRBJ2-2|15
CASSLGTSGTGELFF
TGTGCCAGCAGTCTCGGGACTAGCGGTACCGGGGAGCTGTTTTTT
>TRBD2|-|TRBV9|TRBJ2-6|18
CASSVRQSGGSGANVLTF
TGTGCCAGCAGCGTTAGGCAGTCGGGGGGTTCTGGGGCCAACGTCCTGACTTTC